The 5 T cell receptor beta chains below were found in one sample sequenced in a study of shared clonotypes between healthy human individuals (dated by TCRdb to 2019 to 2021). The protocol used for the library was the immunoSEQ multiplex PCR assay. As stored in TCRdb, this immuneACCESS dataset retains in-frame rearrangements with V and J assigned. A fraction of the clones does not appear; measured against another copy, unresolved V genes explain less than half of the discrepancy, and the remainder lacks a known reason. The sample includes some 2.1 million clones, with 85% to 95% observed a single time. The ten largest clones represent around 1.1% of the sample. CD8 naive samples were CD45RO-negative cells positively selected for CCR7, giving a CD45RA+CCR7+ population that excluded TemRA cells. Material for sequencing was naive CD8+ T cells sorted from blood. This specimen's cell subset or site label, interpreted: CD45RA+CCR7+. The source of these receptors is a young man in good health.

V usage is TRBV7-2 and J usage is TRBJ2-1; the match to TRBD2 covers 13 bases. V lost 1 base and J lost 8; bases outside the gene matches: 5. Germline loops: CDR1 SGHTA, CDR2 FQGNSA. CDR3 length: 16 residues. CDR3 in amino acids: CASSLVLAGGPDEQFF. The CDR3, as DNA: TGTGCCAGCAGCTTAGTACTAGCGGGAGGGCCGGATGAGCAGTTCTTC.

A single count supports this clone. Additional DNA sequences in this sample encode the identical CDR3. The chain recombines TRBV13 with TRBJ2-1; no firm D call. CDR1 and CDR2 (germline): PRHDT, FYEKMQ (reference sequence). The V gene lost 5 bases and the J gene lost 6 bases, with 8 bases spanning the gap. This CDR3 contains 12 residues. This CDR3 reads CASSLDRNEQFF. Written as DNA, the CDR3 is TGTGCCAGCAGCCTGGACCGCAATGAGCAGTTCTTC.

This chain joins TRBV7-9 and TRBJ2-1, with a weak D call TRBD1 (6 bases). Per the germline V gene, CDR1 is SEHNR and CDR2 is FQNEAQ (reference sequence). There are 15 residues in the CDR3. V lost 2 bases and J lost 2, with 10 bases in between. The CDR3 DNA sequence: TGTGCCAGCAGCTTACTGACAGGTCCCTACAATGAGCAGTTCTTC. This translates into CASSLLTGPYNEQFF. Using reference TRBV7-9 and TRBJ2-1 for the parts outside the CDR3, the full variable domain is DTGVSQNPRHKITKRGQNVTFRCDPISEHNRLYWYRQTLGQGPEFLTYFQNEAQLEKSRLLSDRFSAERPKGSFSTLEIQRTEQGDSAMYLCASSLLTGPYNEQFFGPGTRLTVL.

The CDR3 DNA follows: TGTGCCAGCAGTCCTTACCAGAGCACAGATACGCAGTATTTT. Its translation is CASSPYQSTDTQYF. The chain couples TRBV27 to TRBJ2-3; D remains unclear. V shed 5 bases and J shed 0 bases, with 9 bases lying between them. CDR1 is MNHEY and CDR2 is SMNVEV in the germline V gene (reference sequence). The CDR3 has 14 amino acids.

On this clone itself: The identical CDR3 is also encoded by other nucleotide sequences in the sample. The J gene is TRBJ2-7, the V gene TRBV9; the D call may be TRBD1 or TRBD2 (5 bases each). This CDR3 contains 14 residues. Germline CDR1 and CDR2: SGDLS and YYNGEE. Trimming left V 0 bases short and J 0 bases short, with 7 bases between. CDR3: CASSVAGHSYEQYF. The CDR3 nucleotides read TGTGCCAGCAGCGTAGCGGGGCACTCCTACGAGCAGTACTTC.